This TCR beta chain was captured by sequencing in a study of blood T cell repertoires in COVID-19. On the study more broadly: Italy, Spain and the United States were the sources of the convalescent and acute COVID-19 samples. Sample material is recorded as cDNA or gDNA derived from T cells, B-cell-depleted T cells, or PBMCs.

Authors' processing steps: Estimation of nucleated cell counts relied on the amplification of reference gene primers. Only in-frame clones appear in the TCRdb table, and some are missing; sequencing was by immunoSEQ multiplex PCR. V, J and clone size were drawn from that table, and D and trimming were deduced from the DNA. The sample has fewer than 40,000 clones, roughly nine tenths seen once. The table lists this clone with a count of one. Germline CDR1 SGHNT, CDR2 YYREEE (reference sequence). V was shortened by 0 bases and J by 0 bases, with 7 bases between the two germline ends. The CDR3 extends over 15 amino acids.

This sequence joins TRBV5-4 and TRBJ2-1; maybe TRBD2 (5 bases). This TCR was recovered from a human donor in a cohort sampled during active COVID-19. Sequenced material: peripheral blood. CDR3 loop: CASSLGGSSYNEQFF. CDR3 sequence (DNA): TGTGCCAGCAGCTTGGGAGGGAGCTCCTACAATGAGCAGTTCTTC.